This entry lists 32 T cell receptor beta chains sequenced from one sample in a study of T-cell memory formation after mild COVID-19. TCRdb called the 5' RACE reads again in MiXCR, with one record for every CDR3 protein. The sample includes under 350,000 distinct CDR3 sequences, about a sixth seen only once; the top ten take 23%. Sample: PBMCs or a T cell subset sorted from them (not recorded which). These receptors were obtained from a man between 18 and 29 years old who had mild COVID-19 (a few samples of this study predate the infection). Cell type and time point are not known.

The rearrangement uses TRBV6-1 and TRBJ1-1; possible D gene TRBD1, 5 bases. CDR1 and CDR2 (germline): MNHNS, SASEGT. There are 13 residues in the CDR3. Trimming took 9 bases from V and 6 from J, leaving 17 bases between them. The CDR3 bases are TGTGCCAGTGACTCAGGGTTCGGCGCTGAAGCTTTCTTT. Translation: CASDSGFGAEAFF.

V is TRBV7-9 and J is TRBJ2-1; the D call may be TRBD1 or TRBD2 (6 bases each). V was trimmed by 4 bases and J by 6 bases, leaving 19 bases between them. The CDR3 extends over 16 amino acids. The germline CDR1 and CDR2 sequences are SEHNR and FQNEAQ (reference sequence). CDR3 DNA sequence: TGTGCCAGCAGCTCCCCGGGGGAGAAGGGGGTCAATGAGCAGTTCTTC. Amino acids: CASSSPGEKGVNEQFF.

In DNA, the CDR3 is TGTGCCAGCAGCCCTTCGGTAGATACGCAGTATTTT. Its translation is CASSPSVDTQYF. The chain is built from TRBV7-9 and TRBJ2-3; no clear D. Between the trimmed V and J ends, which lost 5 bases and 5 bases, there was a span of 8 bases. The V gene's germline CDR1 is SEHNR and CDR2 FQNEAQ (reference sequence). This CDR3 is built from 12 residues.

In nucleotides, the CDR3 is TGTGCCAGCAGTTTGACCAGCGGGGTTGCAGGGACCCAGTACTTC. This codes for CASSLTSGVAGTQYF. The chain is built from TRBV12-3 or TRBV12-4 and TRBJ2-5, with 7 bases that match TRBD2. Trimming at V came to 3 bases and at J to 7 bases, leaving 11 bases not matched to a gene. The CDR3 sequence is 15 residues long.

This clonotype was counted at least ten times. V gene TRBV6-1 combines with J gene TRBJ2-3; D is perhaps TRBD1 (6 bases). Germline V gene lookup returns CDR1 MNHNS and CDR2 SASEGT. V was trimmed by 1 base and J by 0 bases, leaving 8 bases between them. The CDR3 consists of 15 residues. The CDR3 nucleotides are TGTGCCAGCAGTGAAGGGACAGCTAGCACAGATACGCAGTATTTT. This gives the protein CASSEGTASTDTQYF.

This clonotype was seen a few times. J is TRBJ2-3 and V is TRBV7-3, with no clear D. The V gene lost 4 bases and the J gene lost 1 base, with 9 bases spanning the gap. CDR3 size: 14 residues. The germline V gene encodes CDR1 SGHTA and CDR2 FQGTGA. CDR3 in DNA: TGTGCCAGCAGCTCAAATACCGGCACAGATACGCAGTATTTT. It is translated as CASSSNTGTDTQYF. The complete variable domain, with remaining parts taken from reference TRBV7-3 and TRBJ2-3, reads GAGVSQTPSNKVTEKGKYVELRCDPISGHTALYWYRQSLGQGPEFLIYFQGTGAADDSGLPNDRFFAVRPEGSVSTLKIQRTERGDSAVYLCASSSNTGTDTQYFGPGTRLTVL.

This clonotype has just a few counts. The V and J genes are TRBV5-1 and TRBJ2-4, with D perhaps matching TRBD2 (6 bases). Between the trimmed V and J ends, which lost 0 bases and 8 bases, there was a span of 9 bases. The CDR3 has 13 amino acids. Germline assignment: CDR1 SGHRS and CDR2 YFSETQ. The CDR3 coding sequence is TGCGCCAGCAGCTTGGGTTCGGGGGACATTCAGTACTTC. This sequence encodes CASSLGSGDIQYF. The full variable domain, in which reference TRBV5-1 and TRBJ2-4 provide the parts outside the CDR3, is KAGVTQTPRYLIKTRGQQVTLSCSPISGHRSVSWYQQTPGQGLQFLFEYFSETQRNKGNFPGRFSGRQFSNSRSEMNVSTLELGDSALYLCASSLGSGDIQYFGAGTRLSVL.

This clonotype came up a few times. V gene TRBV11-3 combines with J gene TRBJ2-7, with a possible D match to TRBD2 (5 bases). The germline gives CDR1 SGHNT, CDR2 YENEEA. With 1 base removed from V and 8 bases from J, the gap between germline ends came to 9 bases. This CDR3 has 12 residues. The CDR3, as DNA: TGTGCCAGCAGCTTAGGTCCGGGAAAGCAGTACTTC. This codes for CASSLGPGKQYF.

A few counts support this clonotype. The rearrangement uses TRBV27 and TRBJ2-6, with TRBD1 matching 7 bases. CDR1 is MNHEY and CDR2 is SMNVEV in the germline V gene (reference sequence). J was trimmed by 0 bases and V by 1 base; bases with no gene match: 3. The CDR3 consists of 17 residues. The CDR3: CASSLLDRASGANVLTF. The CDR3 nucleotides read TGTGCCAGCAGTTTATTAGACAGGGCCTCTGGGGCCAACGTCCTGACTTTC. Complete variable domain (other parts from reference TRBV27 and TRBJ2-6): EAQVTQNPRYLITVTGKKLTVTCSQNMNHEYMSWYRQDPGLGLRQIYYSMNVEVTDKGDVPEGYKVSRKEKRNFPLILESPSPNQTSLYFCASSLLDRASGANVLTFGAGSRLTVL.

The V call is TRBV2, the J call TRBJ2-3; 8 positions agree with TRBD1. The J segment lost 0 bases and the V segment lost 5 bases, leaving 10 bases of the junction unmatched. The CDR3 is 17 amino acids. Germline CDR1 and CDR2: SNHLY and FYNNEI. The CDR3 bases are TGTGCCAGCAGTAGGACCAGGACAGGGCCTAGCACAGATACGCAGTATTTT. Translation: CASSRTRTGPSTDTQYF. The full variable domain, its missing parts supplied by reference TRBV2 and TRBJ2-3, is EPEVTQTPSHQVTQMGQEVILRCVPISNHLYFYWYRQILGQKVEFLVSFYNNEISEKSEIFDDQFSVERPDGSNFTLKIRSTKLEDSAMYFCASSRTRTGPSTDTQYFGPGTRLTVL.

This clonotype has just a few counts. The rearrangement joins TRBV29-1 to TRBJ2-3, with D possibly TRBD2 on 7 matching bases. Trimming took off 1 base at V and 6 bases at J, with 14 bases between the two ends. Germline lookup yields CDR1 SQVTM and CDR2 ANQGSEA. CDR3 size: 14 residues. CDR3 nucleotides: TGCAGCGTTGAAGGGGGGGGCCTGCGGGATACGCAGTATTTT. Protein sequence: CSVEGGGLRDTQYF.

CDR3 region: CASSYSTRNTEAFF. For the CDR3, the DNA is TGTGCCAGCAGTTACTCGACACGGAACACTGAAGCTTTCTTT. The V and J genes are TRBV6-5 and TRBJ1-1; D unresolved. The CDR3 has 14 amino acids. Germline V gene lookup returns CDR1 MNHEY and CDR2 SVGAGI. Trimming cost V 0 bases and J 1 base, with 6 bases left between them.

This clonotype showed up just a few times. This sequence joins TRBV6-2 or TRBV6-3 and TRBJ2-5; 8 bases line up with TRBD1. The CDR3 runs to 13 residues. Germline V gene sequence: CDR1 MNHEY, CDR2 SVGEGT. With 4 bases clipped from V and 7 bases from J, the junction kept 5 bases outside the gene matches. The chain's CDR3 is CASSLDREVTQYF. CDR3 nucleotides: TGTGCCAGCAGTTTGGACAGGGAAGTGACCCAGTACTTC.

The V and J genes are TRBV7-2 and TRBJ2-7; TRBD2 aligns across 10 bases. This CDR3 region has 14 residues. V was clipped by 5 bases and J by 4 bases; unmatched bases: 5. The germline V gene encodes CDR1 SGHTA and CDR2 FQGNSA. As DNA, the CDR3 is TGTGCCAGCAGCCCCGTTAGCGGGGGGTACGAGCAGTACTTC. This gives the protein CASSPVSGGYEQYF.

This clonotype was seen a handful of times. The chain couples TRBV4-2 to TRBJ1-2; maybe TRBD1 (5 bases). The CDR3 runs to 14 residues. The germline CDR1 and CDR2 sequences are LGHNA and YNFKEQ. The V end lost 1 base, the J end lost 4 bases, and 10 bases lay between the germline ends. CDR3 protein: CASSQATTVYGYTF. In DNA form, the CDR3 reads TGTGCCAGCAGCCAAGCGACGACAGTCTATGGCTACACCTTC.

V gene TRBV6-6 combines with J gene TRBJ2-7, with TRBD1 as a possible D gene (6 bases). The CDR3 has 11 residues. From germline, CDR1 is MNHNY and CDR2 SVGAGI (reference sequence). The V end lost 8 bases, the J end lost 1 base, and 6 bases lay between the germline ends. Here the CDR3 reads CASGQSYEQYV. The CDR3 DNA reads TGTGCCAGCGGACAGTCCTACGAGCAGTACGTC.

The chain couples TRBV11-2 to TRBJ2-5, with D maybe TRBD1 (6 bases). Germline lookup yields CDR1 SGHAT and CDR2 FQNNGV. The CDR3 is made up of 14 amino acids. V lost 5 bases and J 0 bases, leaving 10 bases between the germline ends. Here the CDR3 DNA reads TGTGCCAGCAGCAAAACAGGGAACCAAGAGACCCAGTACTTC. Translation: CASSKTGNQETQYF.

This clonotype turned up a few times. The chain combines TRBV6-5 with TRBJ2-1; 9 nucleotides align to TRBD2. The V gene's germline CDR1 is MNHEY and CDR2 SVGAGI. V lost 6 bases and J lost 8; bases outside the gene matches: 8. The CDR3 covers 14 residues. CDR3 residues: CASRIGLASDEQFF. CDR3 coding DNA: TGTGCCAGCAGGATTGGACTAGCGAGCGATGAGCAGTTCTTC.

V gene TRBV4-3 combines with J gene TRBJ2-1; D is perhaps TRBD1 (6 bases). V gave up 2 bases and J gave up 7 bases, with 18 bases separating them. CDR3 size: 16 residues. Germline loops: CDR1 LGHNA, CDR2 YSLEER. The CDR3 here is CASSQKGTGWVNEQFF. The CDR3 DNA sequence: TGCGCCAGCAGCCAAAAAGGAACAGGGTGGGTAAATGAGCAGTTCTTC.

A few counts support this clonotype. CDR3 DNA: TGCAGTGCTCTCCGGGAGTCCTACAATGAGCAGTTCTTC. Its protein product is CSALRESYNEQFF. The genes are TRBV20-1 and TRBJ2-1; perhaps TRBD2 as D (6 bases). Trimming cost V 5 bases and J 1 base, with 9 bases left between them. This CDR3 spans 13 amino acids. Germline-derived CDR1 and CDR2 are DFQATT and SNEGSKA (reference sequence).

The chain employs TRBV29-1 and TRBJ2-3; D unresolved. Germline loops: CDR1 SQVTM, CDR2 ANQGSEA. The CDR3 is 13 residues long. Trimming removed 8 bases at V and 2 bases at J, with 14 bases between. CDR3 bases: TGCAGCTCCGGTGGGGTAGACACAGATACGCAGTATTTT. As protein: CSSGGVDTDTQYF.

The rearrangement links TRBV28 to TRBJ1-6, with no clear D. The CDR3 extends over 14 amino acids. The germline V gene encodes CDR1 MDHEN and CDR2 SYDVKM. V lost 7 bases and J lost 9, with 16 bases in between. DNA of the CDR3: TGTGCCAGCAACGGACCCGGTGAGGGTTCACCCCTCCACTTT. Amino acid sequence: CASNGPGEGSPLHF. The whole variable domain, filled in from reference TRBV28 and TRBJ1-6, reads DVKVTQSSRYLVKRTGEKVFLECVQDMDHENMFWYRQDPGLGLRLIYFSYDVKMKEKGDIPEGYSVSREKKERFSLILESASTNQTSMYLCASNGPGEGSPLHFGNGTRLTVT.

This clonotype has only a few counts. V gene TRBV7-9 combines with J gene TRBJ2-1; TRBD2 matches 10 bases. This CDR3 region has 16 residues. V trimming: 5 bases; J trimming: 9 bases; junction bases outside the gene matches: 13. Germline values: CDR1 SEHNR, CDR2 FQNEAQ (reference sequence). CDR3 coding DNA: TGTGCCAGCAGCCCTTCCAGCGGGGGGGCCACGACTGAGCAGTTCTTC. Its translation is CASSPSSGGATTEQFF.

This clonotype appeared a few times. The chain is built from TRBV7-2 and TRBJ2-1; the D is unclear. CDR3 length: 14 residues. CDR1 and CDR2 (germline): SGHTA, FQGNSA. V was shortened by 5 bases and J by 1 base, with 9 bases between the two germline ends. The DNA for the CDR3 is TGTGCCAGCAGCCGGGTGGGATCCTACAATGAGCAGTTCTTC. Translating it yields CASSRVGSYNEQFF.

This clonotype was seen a few times. The V call is TRBV9, the J call TRBJ1-2; maybe TRBD1 (6 bases). The CDR3 is made up of 16 amino acids. The germline V gene encodes CDR1 SGDLS and CDR2 YYNGEE. Trimming took off 7 bases at V and 0 bases at J, with 19 bases between the two ends. As DNA, the CDR3 is TGTGCCAGCCAGCCCCGACAGGATACCACTAACTATGGCTACACCTTC. This sequence encodes CASQPRQDTTNYGYTF. Full variable domain (remainder filled in from reference TRBV9 and TRBJ1-2): DSGVTQTPKHLITATGQRVTLRCSPRSGDLSVYWYQQSLDQGLQFLIQYYNGEERAKGNILERFSAQQFPDLHSELNLSSLELGDSALYFCASQPRQDTTNYGYTFGSGTRLTVV.

The chain is built from TRBV7-6 and TRBJ1-4; a weak D match, TRBD1 (6 bases). V was shortened by 5 bases and J by 8 bases, with 9 bases between the two germline ends. The CDR3 loop spans 12 amino acids. Germline CDR1 SGHVS, CDR2 FNYEAQ. The chain's CDR3 is CASSQRGEKLFF. The CDR3 nucleotides are TGTGCCAGCAGCCAGAGGGGGGAAAAACTGTTTTTT.

In regard to this clonotype: One end of the junction is discordant with germline, which a read error may explain. The chain links TRBV11-3 to TRBJ1-1; D is possibly TRBD1 (5 bases). The CDR3 has 13 residues. Germline CDR1 SGHNT, CDR2 YENEEA. The CDR3 protein is CASSLFFSGGVRF. The CDR3 DNA is TGTGCCAGCAGCTTATTTTTCTCTGGGGGAGTTCGGTTT.

A word on this clonotype: Germline and junction disagree at one end, which may indicate a read error. The V and J genes are TRBV6-2 or TRBV6-3 and TRBJ2-1; D unresolved. Germline assignment: CDR1 MNHEY and CDR2 SVGEGT. The CDR3 is 12 residues long. CDR3 in DNA: TGTGCCAGCATCAACCTCTACGATGAGCAGTTCTTC. It encodes CASINLYDEQFF.

Many counts were recorded for this clonotype. The rearrangement links TRBV29-1 to TRBJ2-3; weak D call: TRBD2 (5 bases). The CDR3 length is 13 residues. The germline V gene encodes CDR1 SQVTM and CDR2 ANQGSEA. Trimming took off 4 bases at V and 1 base at J, with 9 bases between the two ends. This CDR3 is CSVVRRGTDTQYF. In nucleotides, the CDR3 is TGCAGCGTTGTCCGGCGGGGCACAGATACGCAGTATTTT.

This clonotype was found a few times. The chain uses TRBV11-3 and TRBJ2-1, with 11 bases identical to TRBD2. CDR1 is SGHNT and CDR2 is YENEEA in the germline V gene. CDR3 size: 16 residues. The V and J ends lost 5 bases and 10 bases, in that order; junction bases with no gene match: 13. The CDR3 protein is CASSPQLAGEAQEQFF. The DNA for the CDR3 is TGTGCCAGCAGCCCACAACTAGCGGGGGAGGCTCAGGAGCAGTTCTTC.

The gene calls are TRBV4-3 and TRBJ2-3; D unresolved. The V end was cut by 1 base, the J end by 7 bases, with 15 bases between. The CDR3 consists of 15 residues. Germline V CDR1 and CDR2: LGHNA, YSLEER. DNA of the CDR3: TGCGCCAGCAGCCAAGTTTCGAGTCCCTCTTATACGCAGTATTTT. It yields the protein CASSQVSSPSYTQYF.

The chain couples TRBV6-5 to TRBJ2-1; the D call may be TRBD1 or TRBD2 (5 bases each). The CDR3 is made up of 15 amino acids. Germline lookup yields CDR1 MNHEY and CDR2 SVGAGI. Trimming took off 6 bases at V and 0 bases at J, with 12 bases between the two ends. CDR3 nucleotide sequence: TGTGCCAGCAGCGCCGGGACCTCCTCCTACAATGAGCAGTTCTTC. As protein: CASSAGTSSYNEQFF.